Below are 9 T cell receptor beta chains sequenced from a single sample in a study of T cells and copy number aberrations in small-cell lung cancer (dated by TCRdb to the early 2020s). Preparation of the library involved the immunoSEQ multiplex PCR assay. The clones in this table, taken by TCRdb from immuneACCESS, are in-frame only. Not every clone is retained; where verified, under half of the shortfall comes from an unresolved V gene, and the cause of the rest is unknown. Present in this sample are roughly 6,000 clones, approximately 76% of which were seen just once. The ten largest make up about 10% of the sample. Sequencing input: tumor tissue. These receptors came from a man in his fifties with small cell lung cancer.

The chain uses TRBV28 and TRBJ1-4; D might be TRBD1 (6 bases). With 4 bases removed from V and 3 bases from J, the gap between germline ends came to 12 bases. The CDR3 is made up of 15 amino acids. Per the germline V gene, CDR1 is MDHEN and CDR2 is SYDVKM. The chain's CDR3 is CASSWGAQANEKLFF. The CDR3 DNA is TGTGCCAGCAGTTGGGGGGCGCAAGCTAATGAAAAACTGTTTTTT.

CDR3: CASSIIVANTGELFF. The CDR3 nucleotides are TGTGCCAGTAGTATCATCGTAGCGAACACCGGGGAGCTGTTTTTT. The rearrangement links TRBV19 to TRBJ2-2, with D uncertain. Trimming shortened V by 3 bases and J by 0 bases, and 8 bases separated the two germline ends. The CDR3 is 15 residues long. Germline V gene data show CDR1 as LNHDA and CDR2 as SQIVND (reference sequence).

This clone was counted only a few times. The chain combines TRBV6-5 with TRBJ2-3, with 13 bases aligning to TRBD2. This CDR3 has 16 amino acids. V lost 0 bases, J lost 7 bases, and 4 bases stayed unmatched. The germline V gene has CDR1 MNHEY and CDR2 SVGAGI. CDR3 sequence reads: CASSYSGTSGINTQYF. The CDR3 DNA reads TGTGCCAGCAGTTACTCTGGGACTAGCGGGATTAATACGCAGTATTTT.

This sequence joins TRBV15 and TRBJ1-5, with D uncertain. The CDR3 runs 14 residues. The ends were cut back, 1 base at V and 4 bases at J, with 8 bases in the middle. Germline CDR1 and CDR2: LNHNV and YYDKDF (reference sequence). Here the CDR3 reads CATSRGSRNQPQHF. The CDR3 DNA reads TGTGCCACCAGCAGAGGTAGCAGGAATCAGCCCCAGCATTTT.

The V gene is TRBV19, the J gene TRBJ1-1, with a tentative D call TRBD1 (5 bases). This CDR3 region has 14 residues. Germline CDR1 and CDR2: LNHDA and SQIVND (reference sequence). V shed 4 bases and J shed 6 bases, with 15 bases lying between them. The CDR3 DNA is TGTGCCAGTAGTAAGCCAGGGACGGGCGCTGAAGCTTTCTTT. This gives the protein CASSKPGTGAEAFF.

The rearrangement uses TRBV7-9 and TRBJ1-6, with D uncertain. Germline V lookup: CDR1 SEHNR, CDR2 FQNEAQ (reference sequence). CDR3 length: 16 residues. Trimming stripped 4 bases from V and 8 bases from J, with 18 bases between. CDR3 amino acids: CASSYMGQPGDSPLHF. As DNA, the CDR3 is TGTGCCAGCAGCTACATGGGCCAACCCGGGGATTCACCCCTCCACTTT.

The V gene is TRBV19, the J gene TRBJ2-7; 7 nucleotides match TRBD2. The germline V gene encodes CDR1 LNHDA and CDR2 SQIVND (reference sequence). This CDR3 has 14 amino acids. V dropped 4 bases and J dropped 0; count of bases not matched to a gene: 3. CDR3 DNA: TGTGCCAGTAGTACATCTAGCGGCTCCTACGAGCAGTACTTC. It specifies CASSTSSGSYEQYF.

In DNA form, the CDR3 reads TGCGCCAGCAGCTTGGGGGTAAGGGCAAGAGCGGGAGAGGAGACCCAGTACTTC. Protein product: CASSLGVRARAGEETQYF. The chain employs TRBV5-1 and TRBJ2-5; 8 bases fit TRBD2. This CDR3 comprises 18 residues. Losses at the gene ends were 0 bases for V and 5 bases for J; bases not matched to a gene: 15. Germline assignment: CDR1 SGHRS and CDR2 YFSETQ.

CDR3 nucleotide sequence: TGTGCCTGCCTAAGGGGGATCGATACGCAGTATTTT. Translating it yields CACLRGIDTQYF. The V call is TRBV30, the J call TRBJ2-3; D is perhaps TRBD1 (6 bases). Trimming took off 6 bases at V and 6 bases at J, with 13 bases between the two ends. Germline values: CDR1 GTSNPN, CDR2 SVGIG (reference sequence). The CDR3 contains 12 residues.